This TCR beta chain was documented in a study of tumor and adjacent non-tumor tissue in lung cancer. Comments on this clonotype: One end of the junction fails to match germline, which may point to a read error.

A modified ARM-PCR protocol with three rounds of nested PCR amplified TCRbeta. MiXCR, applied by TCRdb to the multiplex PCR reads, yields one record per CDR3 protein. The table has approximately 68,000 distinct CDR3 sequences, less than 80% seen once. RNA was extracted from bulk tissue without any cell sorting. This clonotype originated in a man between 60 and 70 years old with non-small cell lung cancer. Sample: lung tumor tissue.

The CDR3 is CSDRVEGVPKRFF. CDR3 coding DNA: TGTAGTGATAGAGTAGAGGGGGTGCCGAAGCGGTTCTTC. The V call is TRBV20-1, the J call TRBJ2-1; D is possibly TRBD1 (6 bases). The CDR3 is made up of 13 amino acids. Looked up from germline, CDR1 is DFQATT and CDR2 is SNEGSKA (reference sequence).